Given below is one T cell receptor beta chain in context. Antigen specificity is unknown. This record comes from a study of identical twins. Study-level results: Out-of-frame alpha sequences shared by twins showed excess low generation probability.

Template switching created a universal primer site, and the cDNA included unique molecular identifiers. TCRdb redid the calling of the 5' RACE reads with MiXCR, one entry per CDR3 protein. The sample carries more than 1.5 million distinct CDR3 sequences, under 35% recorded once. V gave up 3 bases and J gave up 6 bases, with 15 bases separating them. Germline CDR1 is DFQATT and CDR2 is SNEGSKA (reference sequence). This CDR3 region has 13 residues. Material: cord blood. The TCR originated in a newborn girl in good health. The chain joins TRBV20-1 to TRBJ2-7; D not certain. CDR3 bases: TGCAGTGCTAGGTGGCGTCTCCCAACCGAGCAGTACTTC. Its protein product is CSARWRLPTEQYF.